The 27 T cell receptor beta chains below were found in one sample sequenced in a study of blood T cell repertoires in COVID-19. Clones were sequenced by immunoSEQ multiplex PCR, and TCRdb holds only the in-frame ones, with some missing. Here the sample spans roughly 150,000 clones, roughly nine tenths being singletons. The sequencing sample was made of peripheral blood. The receptors originated from a middle-aged woman with acute or convalescent COVID-19.

The rearrangement links TRBV6-6 to TRBJ1-1, with TRBD1 matching over 7 bases. The length of the CDR3 is 16 residues. From germline, CDR1 is MNHNY and CDR2 SVGAGI (reference sequence). V lost 4 bases to trimming and J lost 1 base; unmatched junction nucleotides: 9. CDR3 DNA: TGTGCCAGCAGTTCCGGGACAGCAAGGGGGAACACTGAAGCTTTCTTT. Translated, it gives CASSSGTARGNTEAFF.

This clone is a singleton in its sample. CDR3 sequence reads: CASSSGQLEPQHF. CDR3 nucleotides: TGTGCCAGCAGCTCCGGACAGTTGGAGCCCCAGCATTTT. J is TRBJ1-5 and V is TRBV5-6; tentatively, D is TRBD1 (6 bases). The CDR3 covers 13 residues. Germline V gene lookup returns CDR1 SGHDT and CDR2 YYEEEE. V dropped 3 bases and J dropped 8 bases, with 12 bases sitting between them.

A few counts support this clone. This chain uses TRBV28 with TRBJ1-5, with 7 bases lining up with TRBD1. Germline CDR1 reads MDHEN; CDR2 reads SYDVKM. Trimming took 5 bases from V and 0 from J; bases not matched to a gene: 10. The CDR3 covers 17 residues. CDR3 in amino acids: CASSAAGGRYSNQPQHF. In DNA, the CDR3 is TGTGCCAGCAGTGCCGCAGGGGGTAGATATAGCAATCAGCCCCAGCATTTT.

A single count supports this clone. This chain links TRBV7-2 with TRBJ2-2; 10 nucleotides align to TRBD2. Germline lookup yields CDR1 SGHTA and CDR2 FQGNSA. CDR3 length equals 15 residues. V lost 1 base and J lost 6; bases outside the gene matches: 2. CDR3 residues: CASSLEGLAPGELFF. The CDR3 coding sequence is TGTGCCAGCAGCTTAGAGGGACTAGCGCCCGGGGAGCTGTTTTTT.

The DNA of the CDR3 is TGTGCCAGCGGCAACAGGGACAACAATCAGCCCCAGCATTTT. It codes for CASGNRDNNQPQHF. The rearrangement uses TRBV6-5 and TRBJ1-5; TRBD1 is a possible D gene (6 bases). CDR1 and CDR2 (germline): MNHEY, SVGAGI. Trimming stripped 8 bases from V and 3 bases from J, with 14 bases between. There are 14 residues in the CDR3.

The chain employs TRBV28 and TRBJ1-6; 10 nucleotides line up with TRBD1. The CDR3 is 15 amino acids. J was trimmed by 7 bases and V by 9 bases; bases with no gene match: 9. Germline CDR1 reads MDHEN; CDR2 reads SYDVKM. The CDR3: CASTGQGGYNSPLHF. CDR3 in DNA: TGTGCCAGTACCGGACAGGGGGGTTACAATTCACCCCTCCACTTT.

V is TRBV24-1 and J is TRBJ1-2; 7 positions agree with TRBD1. The junction had 9 bases not matched to a gene; V was cut back by 10 bases and J by 5 bases. Per the germline V gene, CDR1 is KGHDR and CDR2 is SFDVKD. CDR3 size: 13 residues. CDR3 sequence: CATPKGARYGYTF. CDR3 coding DNA: TGTGCCACTCCCAAGGGGGCGAGGTATGGCTACACCTTC.

This clone occurred once. V and J are TRBV7-9 and TRBJ1-1; D unclear. Germline V CDR1 and CDR2: SEHNR, FQNEAQ (reference sequence). The CDR3 covers 12 residues. Between the trimmed V and J ends, which lost 2 bases and 5 bases, there was a span of 6 bases. CDR3 nucleotides: TGTGCCAGCAGCTTATTACGGACTGAAGCTTTCTTT. Translating gives CASSLLRTEAFF.

The V gene is TRBV28, the J gene TRBJ2-1; the D is unclear. The CDR3 is made up of 13 amino acids. Germline V gene data show CDR1 as MDHEN and CDR2 as SYDVKM. The V end lost 3 bases, the J end lost 4 bases, and 7 bases lay between the germline ends. The CDR3 spells CASSFKLYNEQFF. As DNA, the CDR3 is TGTGCCAGCAGTTTCAAGCTTTACAATGAGCAGTTCTTC. Full variable domain (missing parts from reference TRBV28 and TRBJ2-1): DVKVTQSSRYLVKRTGEKVFLECVQDMDHENMFWYRQDPGLGLRLIYFSYDVKMKEKGDIPEGYSVSREKKERFSLILESASTNQTSMYLCASSFKLYNEQFFGPGTRLTVL.

The chain uses TRBV6-5 and TRBJ2-3, with 10 nucleotides matching TRBD2. This CDR3 comprises 15 residues. Germline CDR1 reads MNHEY; CDR2 reads SVGAGI. With V trimmed by 6 bases and J by 3 bases, 6 bases remained unmatched. In nucleotides, the CDR3 is TGTGCCAGCAGGAGCGGGGGGGCCAGGACAGATACGCAGTATTTT. It specifies CASRSGGARTDTQYF.

The V gene is TRBV11-1, the J gene TRBJ2-3, with TRBD1 matching over 10 bases. The germline V gene encodes CDR1 SGHAT and CDR2 FQDESV (reference sequence). The CDR3 covers 15 residues. Trimming removed 5 bases from V and 5 bases from J; junction bases left unmatched: 7. The CDR3 loop is CASSAGTGAQDTQYF. The CDR3 DNA sequence: TGTGCCAGCAGCGCGGGGACAGGGGCTCAAGATACGCAGTATTTT.

The chain recombines TRBV4-2 with TRBJ2-1; weak D call: TRBD1 (6 bases). Trimming shortened V by 2 bases and J by 4 bases, and 18 bases separated the two germline ends. There are 17 residues in the CDR3. Germline V gene data show CDR1 as LGHNA and CDR2 as YNFKEQ. CDR3 residues: CASSQPGSGDFYNEQFF. The CDR3 DNA sequence: TGTGCCAGCAGCCAACCCGGGTCAGGGGATTTTTACAATGAGCAGTTCTTC.

The table lists this clone with a few counts. The V call is TRBV6-2 or TRBV6-3, the J call TRBJ1-1; 11 bases fit TRBD1. The CDR3 has 16 amino acids. Germline V gene sequence: CDR1 MNHEY, CDR2 SVGEGT. The V segment lost 5 bases and the J segment 4 bases; nucleotides outside the gene matches: 9. The CDR3 region has the DNA TGTGCCAGCAGTAGGACAGGGGGCCGGGGCGGCACTGAAGCTTTCTTT. It is translated as CASSRTGGRGGTEAFF.

The chain is built from TRBV5-1 and TRBJ2-2; the D gene is possibly TRBD1 (5 bases). This CDR3 has 13 amino acids. In germline, CDR1 is SGHRS, CDR2 YFSETQ. The V end was cut by 3 bases, the J end by 6 bases, with 9 bases between. The CDR3 nucleotides are TGCGCCAGCAGCTCGACAGACGCCGGGGAGCTGTTTTTT. Translated: CASSSTDAGELFF.

This clone has only a few counts. The chain is built from TRBV9 and TRBJ2-3; 11 nucleotides line up with TRBD2. With 6 bases clipped from V and 3 bases from J, the junction kept 3 bases outside the gene matches. This CDR3 is 14 amino acids long. Germline V gives CDR1 SGDLS, CDR2 YYNGEE. The DNA for the CDR3 is TGTGCCAGCAATAGCGGGGGGGCTACAGATACGCAGTATTTT. Amino acids: CASNSGGATDTQYF.

V and J are TRBV12-5 and TRBJ1-2, with a tentative D call TRBD1 (6 bases). V was cut by 5 bases and J by 1 base, with 8 bases left in between. The CDR3 has 13 amino acids. CDR1 is LGHNT and CDR2 is FRNRAP in the germline V gene. CDR3 region: CASGPDSNYGYTF. The CDR3 DNA is TGTGCTAGTGGTCCGGACAGTAACTATGGCTACACCTTC.

The rearrangement links TRBV3-1 (or the pseudogene TRBV3-2) to TRBJ1-1, with D maybe TRBD1 (6 bases). Germline CDR1 is LGHDT and CDR2 is YNNKEL (reference sequence). Trimming left V 2 bases short and J 4 bases short, with 8 bases between. CDR3 length equals 13 residues. Here the CDR3 reads CASSQLQGTEAFF. CDR3 coding DNA: TGTGCCAGCAGCCAACTACAGGGCACTGAAGCTTTCTTT.

The rearrangement joins TRBV3-1 (or the pseudogene TRBV3-2) to TRBJ2-7, with 8 bases that match TRBD2. J was trimmed by 0 bases and V by 1 base; bases with no gene match: 2. The germline V gene encodes CDR1 LGHDT and CDR2 YNNKEL (reference sequence). The CDR3 contains 15 residues. The CDR3 DNA reads TGTGCCAGCAGCCAAGCGGGGGGGCCCTCCTACGAGCAGTACTTC. Translated: CASSQAGGPSYEQYF.

This chain links TRBV11-2 with TRBJ2-7; 9 positions match TRBD1. The CDR3 runs 14 residues. Germline CDR1 is SGHAT and CDR2 is FQNNGV. J was trimmed by 2 bases and V by 5 bases; bases with no gene match: 4. In nucleotides, the CDR3 is TGTGCCAGCAGCATAAGGGACAGGGCCTACGAGCAGTACTTC. This codes for CASSIRDRAYEQYF.

The chain has TRBV7-9 and TRBJ2-1, with D perhaps matching TRBD2 (5 bases). This CDR3 contains 15 residues. Germline V lookup: CDR1 SEHNR, CDR2 FQNEAQ (reference sequence). V was shortened by 5 bases and J by 5 bases, with 16 bases between the two germline ends. CDR3 residues: CASSLRAFGDNEQFF. CDR3 in DNA: TGTGCCAGCAGCCTGAGGGCTTTCGGAGACAATGAGCAGTTCTTC.

This sequence joins TRBV4-1 and TRBJ2-7, with 11 bases matching TRBD2. The junction had 7 bases not matched to a gene; V was cut back by 3 bases and J by 0 bases. This CDR3 has 17 residues. Per the germline V gene, CDR1 is MGHRA and CDR2 is YSYEKL. In DNA form, the CDR3 reads TGCGCCAGCAGCCAGGGATCTAGCGGGGGGACCTCCTACGAGCAGTACTTC. This encodes CASSQGSSGGTSYEQYF.

J is TRBJ1-2 and V is TRBV18; D not certain. The CDR3 extends over 12 amino acids. Deletions cut 2 bases from V and 4 bases from J, with 5 bases between. CDR1 is KGHSH and CDR2 is LQKENI in the germline V gene. CDR3 sequence: CASSPGSYGYTF. The CDR3 DNA follows: TGTGCCAGCTCACCAGGGAGCTATGGCTACACCTTC.

There are a few counts of this clone. V usage is TRBV7-9 and J usage is TRBJ2-3; D is perhaps TRBD1 (6 bases). The CDR3 is 16 amino acids. V shed 2 bases and J shed 2 bases, with 14 bases lying between them. Germline CDR1 reads SEHNR; CDR2 reads FQNEAQ (reference sequence). The CDR3 coding sequence is TGTGCCAGCAGCTTAAGTAAGGGGGAATACACAGATACGCAGTATTTT. It specifies CASSLSKGEYTDTQYF.

The CDR3, as DNA: TGTGCCAGCAGCGACAGGGTGTCCTATGGCTACACCTTC. This codes for CASSDRVSYGYTF. The rearrangement uses TRBV5-4 and TRBJ1-2; 7 bases are a match to TRBD1. V lost 4 bases to trimming and J lost 4 bases; unmatched junction nucleotides: 4. CDR3 length: 13 residues. Germline V gene sequence: CDR1 SGHNT, CDR2 YYREEE (reference sequence).

This clone was observed a few times. V gene TRBV20-1 combines with J gene TRBJ1-1, with 8 bases fitting TRBD1. The V and J ends lost 8 bases and 4 bases, in that order; junction bases with no gene match: 3. Germline CDR1 reads DFQATT; CDR2 reads SNEGSKA (reference sequence). The CDR3 consists of 11 residues. Here the CDR3 reads CSSTGGTEAFF. The CDR3 coding sequence is TGCAGTTCTACAGGGGGCACTGAAGCTTTCTTT.

This chain joins TRBV19 and TRBJ2-2, with TRBD1 matching 9 bases. CDR3 length: 16 amino acids. Trimming removed 7 bases from V and 6 bases from J; junction bases left unmatched: 12. CDR1 is LNHDA, CDR2 SQIVND, per germline (reference sequence). The chain's CDR3 is CASTSRGQGNAGELFF. The CDR3 coding sequence is TGTGCCAGTACCTCTAGGGGACAGGGTAACGCCGGGGAGCTGTTTTTT. The entire variable domain, with the rest obtained from reference TRBV19 and TRBJ2-2, is as follows: DGGITQSPKYLFRKEGQNVTLSCEQNLNHDAMYWYRQDPGQGLRLIYYSQIVNDFQKGDIAEGYSVSREKKESFPLTVTSAQKNPTAFYLCASTSRGQGNAGELFFGEGSRLTVL.

V is TRBV7-8 and J is TRBJ1-1; D may be TRBD1 (5 bases). V was cut by 5 bases and J by 5 bases, with 18 bases left in between. Germline values: CDR1 SGHVS, CDR2 FQNEAQ. The CDR3 length is 15 residues. CDR3: CASSPTMGGRTEAFF. CDR3 nucleotide sequence: TGTGCCAGCAGCCCAACCATGGGGGGTAGGACTGAAGCTTTCTTT. Full variable domain (remainder filled in from reference TRBV7-8 and TRBJ1-1): GAGVSQSPRYKVAKRGQDVALRCDPISGHVSLFWYQQALGQGPEFLTYFQNEAQLDKSGLPSDRFFAERPEGSVSTLKIQRTQQEDSAVYLCASSPTMGGRTEAFFGQGTRLTVV.